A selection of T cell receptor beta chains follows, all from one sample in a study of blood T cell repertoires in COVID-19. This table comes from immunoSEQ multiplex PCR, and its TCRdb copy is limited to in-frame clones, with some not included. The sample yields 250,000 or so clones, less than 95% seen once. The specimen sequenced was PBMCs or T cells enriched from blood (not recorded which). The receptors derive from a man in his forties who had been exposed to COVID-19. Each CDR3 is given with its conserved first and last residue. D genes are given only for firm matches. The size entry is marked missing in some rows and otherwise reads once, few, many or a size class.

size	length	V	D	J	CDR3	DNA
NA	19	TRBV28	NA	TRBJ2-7	CASSLYHLRQVSHSYEQYF	TGTGCCAGCAGTTTATACCACCTTCGACAGGTTTCGCACTCCTACGAGCAGTACTTC
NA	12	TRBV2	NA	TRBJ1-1	CASSLQENEAFF	TGTGCCAGCAGTCTGCAGGAAAATGAAGCTTTCTTT
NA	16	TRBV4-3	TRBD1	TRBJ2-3	CASSQDRGQGADTQYF	TGCGCCAGCAGCCAAGATCGGGGACAGGGGGCAGATACGCAGTATTTT
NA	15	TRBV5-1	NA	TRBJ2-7	CASSLEGLGSYEQYF	TGCGCCAGCAGCTTGGAGGGACTGGGCTCCTACGAGCAGTACTTC
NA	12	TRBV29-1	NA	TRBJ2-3	CSVATGGGTQYF	TGCAGCGTAGCAACAGGGGGGGGTACGCAGTATTTT
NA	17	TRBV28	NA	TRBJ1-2	CASRSPEGQITNYGYTF	TGTGCCAGCAGATCACCCGAAGGACAAATTACTAACTATGGCTACACCTTC
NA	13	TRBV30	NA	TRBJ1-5	CAWKGAGNQPQHF	TGTGCCTGGAAGGGAGCTGGCAATCAGCCCCAGCATTTT
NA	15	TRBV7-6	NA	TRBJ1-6	CASSRAGSENSPLHF	TGTGCCAGCAGCCGAGCGGGGTCGGAAAATTCACCCCTCCACTTT
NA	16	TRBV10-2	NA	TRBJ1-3	CASSASFGASGNTIYF	TGCGCCAGCAGCGCGTCATTTGGGGCCTCTGGAAACACCATATATTTT
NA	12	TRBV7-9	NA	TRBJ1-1	CASSRENTEAFF	TGTGCCAGCAGCAGAGAGAACACTGAAGCTTTCTTT
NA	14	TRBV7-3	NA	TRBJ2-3	CASSPGQGTDTQYF	TGTGCCAGCAGCCCCGGGCAGGGGACAGATACGCAGTATTTT
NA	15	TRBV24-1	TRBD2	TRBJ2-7	CATPIAGPSSYEQYF	TGTGCCACCCCTATAGCGGGCCCAAGCTCCTACGAGCAGTACTTC
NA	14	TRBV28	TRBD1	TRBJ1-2	CASTNRGPGYGYTF	TGTGCCAGCACCAACAGGGGGCCGGGCTATGGCTACACCTTC
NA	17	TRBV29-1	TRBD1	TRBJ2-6	CSDRQGPNNSGANVLTF	TGCAGCGACAGACAGGGTCCCAATAACTCTGGGGCCAACGTCCTGACTTTC
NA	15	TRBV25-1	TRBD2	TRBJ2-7	CASSGGLAGGWEQYF	TGTGCCAGCAGTGGGGGACTAGCGGGAGGGTGGGAGCAGTACTTC
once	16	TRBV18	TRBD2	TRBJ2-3	CASSPGTSGPTDTQYF	TGTGCCAGCTCACCAGGGACTAGCGGGCCCACAGATACGCAGTATTTT
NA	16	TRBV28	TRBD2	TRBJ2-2	CASTISGRRGTGELFF	TGTGCCAGCACCATTAGCGGGAGGAGGGGCACCGGGGAGCTGTTTTTT
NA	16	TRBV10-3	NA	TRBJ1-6	CAISESSGRGGSPLHF	TGTGCCATCAGTGAGTCCAGTGGACGGGGAGGTTCACCCCTCCACTTT
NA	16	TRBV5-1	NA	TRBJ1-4	CASSLDPDGTNEKLFF	TGCGCCAGCAGCTTGGACCCCGATGGCACTAATGAAAAACTGTTTTTT
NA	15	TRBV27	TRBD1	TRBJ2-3	CASSTGQGSTDTQYF	TGTGCCAGCAGTACGGGACAGGGGAGCACAGATACGCAGTATTTT
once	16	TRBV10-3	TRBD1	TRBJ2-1	CAISGGQGISYNEQFF	TGTGCCATCAGTGGGGGACAGGGAATTTCCTACAATGAGCAGTTCTTC
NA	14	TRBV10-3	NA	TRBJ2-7	CAIRVEVSTYEQYF	TGTGCCATCAGGGTAGAGGTTAGCACCTACGAGCAGTACTTC
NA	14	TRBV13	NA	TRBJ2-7	CASRQQGRLSEQYF	TGTGCCAGCAGGCAACAGGGGAGGCTTTCCGAGCAGTACTTC
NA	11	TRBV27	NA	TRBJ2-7	CASSSGVRCYF	TGTGCCAGCAGTTCGGGGGTACGTTGTTACTTC
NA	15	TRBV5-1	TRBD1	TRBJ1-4	CASSPRTGRREKLFF	TGCGCCAGCAGCCCCCGGACAGGGAGGCGCGAAAAACTGTTTTTT
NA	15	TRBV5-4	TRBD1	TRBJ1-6	CASSTTQGVSSPLHF	TGTGCCAGCAGCACGACACAGGGGGTGAGTTCACCCCTCCACTTT
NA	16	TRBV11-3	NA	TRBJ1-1	CASSLELDRPNTEAFF	TGTGCCAGCAGCTTGGAATTGGACAGACCCAACACTGAAGCTTTCTTT
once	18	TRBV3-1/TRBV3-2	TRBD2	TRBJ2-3	CASSQAMKVAGETDTQYF	TGTGCCAGCAGCCAAGCTATGAAGGTAGCGGGCGAAACAGATACGCAGTATTTT
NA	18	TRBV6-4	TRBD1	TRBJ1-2	CASSDTGNRGFPPYGYTF	TGTGCCAGCAGTGACACCGGGAACAGGGGGTTTCCCCCCTATGGCTACACCTTC
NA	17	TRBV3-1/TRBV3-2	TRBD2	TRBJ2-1	CASSQVLASGPYNEQFF	TGTGCCAGCAGCCAAGTCTTGGCTAGCGGACCCTACAATGAGCAGTTCTTC
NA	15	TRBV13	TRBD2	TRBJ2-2	CASSKERGGTGELFF	TGTGCCAGCAGCAAGGAGCGGGGGGGGACCGGGGAGCTGTTTTTT
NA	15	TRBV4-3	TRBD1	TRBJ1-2	CASSPGTGGSGGYTF	TGCGCCAGCAGCCCTGGGACAGGGGGCTCAGGTGGCTACACCTTC
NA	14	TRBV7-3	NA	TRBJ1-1	CASSSGTINTEAFF	TGTGCCAGCAGCTCCGGGACAATCAACACTGAAGCTTTCTTT
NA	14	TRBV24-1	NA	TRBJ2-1	CATSDFERYNEQFF	TGTGCCACCAGTGATTTTGAGCGGTACAATGAGCAGTTCTTC
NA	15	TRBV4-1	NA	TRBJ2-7	CASSHRFVGGYEQYF	TGCGCCAGCAGCCATCGTTTCGTAGGGGGCTACGAGCAGTACTTC
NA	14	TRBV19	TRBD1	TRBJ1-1	CASSKRQGSTEAFF	TGTGCCAGTAGTAAAAGACAGGGTTCGACTGAAGCTTTCTTT
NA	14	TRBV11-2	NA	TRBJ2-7	CASSLTIGEDEQYF	TGTGCCAGCAGCTTAACGATAGGAGAGGACGAGCAGTACTTC
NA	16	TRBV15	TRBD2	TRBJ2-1	CATSRDGLAGLNEQFF	TGTGCCACCAGCAGAGACGGACTAGCGGGACTGAATGAGCAGTTCTTC
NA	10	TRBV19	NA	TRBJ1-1	CASSIDLTIF	TGTGCCAGTAGTATAGACCTCACAATCTTT
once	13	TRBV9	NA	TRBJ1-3	CASSVGGGNTIYF	TGTGCCAGCAGCGTAGGTGGCGGAAACACCATATATTTT
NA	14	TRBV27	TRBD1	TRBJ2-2	CASRPGQGIGELFF	TGTGCCAGCCGACCGGGACAGGGAATCGGGGAGCTGTTTTTT
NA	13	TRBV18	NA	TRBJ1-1	CASSGQMNTEAFF	TGTGCCAGCTCCGGACAGATGAACACTGAAGCTTTCTTT
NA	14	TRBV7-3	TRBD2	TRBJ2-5	CASSLGAGGETQYF	TGTGCCAGCAGCTTAGGGGCGGGAGGGGAGACCCAGTACTTC
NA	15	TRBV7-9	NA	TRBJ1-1	CASSLEGLLNTEAFF	TGTGCCAGCAGCTTAGAGGGACTGTTGAACACTGAAGCTTTCTTT
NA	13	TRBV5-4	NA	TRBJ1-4	CASSTGGLEKLFF	TGTGCCAGCAGCACGGGGGGGTTAGAAAAACTGTTTTTT
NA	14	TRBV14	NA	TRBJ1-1	CASSPRQVNTEAFF	TGTGCCAGCAGCCCTCGACAGGTCAACACTGAAGCTTTCTTT
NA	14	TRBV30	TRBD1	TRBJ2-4	CAWTSGTGLDIQYF	TGTGCCTGGACGTCCGGGACAGGGCTTGACATTCAGTACTTC
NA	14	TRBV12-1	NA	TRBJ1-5	CASSFCQGSQPQHF	TGTGCCAGCAGCTTTTGCCAGGGGAGTCAGCCCCAGCATTTT
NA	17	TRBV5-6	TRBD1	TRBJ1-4	CASSGRQGAATNEKLFF	TGTGCCAGCAGCGGCAGACAGGGGGCCGCAACTAATGAAAAACTGTTTTTT
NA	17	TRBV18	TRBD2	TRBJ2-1	CASSLLTGTSVYNEQFF	TGTGCCAGCTCACTCCTAACCGGGACTAGCGTATACAATGAGCAGTTCTTC
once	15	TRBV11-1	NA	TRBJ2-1	CASSLSRLSYNEQFF	TGTGCCAGCAGCTTAAGCCGACTCTCCTACAATGAGCAGTTCTTC
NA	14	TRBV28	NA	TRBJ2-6	CASRQGSGANVLTF	TGTGCCAGCAGGCAGGGCTCTGGGGCCAACGTCCTGACTTTC
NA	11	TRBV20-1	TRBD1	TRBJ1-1	CSATGTDKAFF	TGCAGTGCAACCGGGACAGACAAAGCTTTCTTT
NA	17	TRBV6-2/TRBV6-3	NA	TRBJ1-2	CASSYSTSFQELYGYTF	TGTGCCAGCAGTTACTCGACCTCGTTCCAGGAACTCTATGGCTACACCTTC
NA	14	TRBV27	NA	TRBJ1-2	CASSFQGSFHGYTF	TGTGCCAGCAGTTTCCAGGGGAGTTTTCATGGCTACACCTTC
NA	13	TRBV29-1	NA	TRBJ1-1	CSVESGVNTEAFF	TGCAGCGTTGAATCCGGGGTGAACACTGAAGCTTTCTTT